This T cell receptor beta chain originates from a study of cytomegalovirus exposure and HLA in healthy donors. Study-wide findings and caveats: A few chains tied to CMV proved CMV antigen-specific in vitro. Sequencing depth roughly uniform across donors was assumed in presence/absence analyses.

Though nominally healthy at sampling, donors likely had unrecorded immune exposures. Comment on this clone: The antigen is unknown.

PCR employed 60 Vbeta and 13 Jbeta primers. Measured with immunoSEQ multiplex PCR; TCRdb has only the in-frame clones, and not every one. The sample consists of roughly 160,000 clones, around three quarters of them appearing once. The sequence came from a man younger than 40 in good health and CMV-seropositive. Input material: PBMCs.

CDR3 bases: TGTGCCAGCAGTCCACGAGACAGGGCCCTCTATTATACCTTC. This encodes CASSPRDRALYYTF. This chain joins TRBV28 and TRBJ1-2; 7 nucleotides line up with TRBD1. The CDR3 loop spans 14 amino acids. V was pared by 5 bases and J by 14 bases, with 17 bases of the junction left unmatched. CDR1 and CDR2 (germline): MDHEN, SYDVKM.